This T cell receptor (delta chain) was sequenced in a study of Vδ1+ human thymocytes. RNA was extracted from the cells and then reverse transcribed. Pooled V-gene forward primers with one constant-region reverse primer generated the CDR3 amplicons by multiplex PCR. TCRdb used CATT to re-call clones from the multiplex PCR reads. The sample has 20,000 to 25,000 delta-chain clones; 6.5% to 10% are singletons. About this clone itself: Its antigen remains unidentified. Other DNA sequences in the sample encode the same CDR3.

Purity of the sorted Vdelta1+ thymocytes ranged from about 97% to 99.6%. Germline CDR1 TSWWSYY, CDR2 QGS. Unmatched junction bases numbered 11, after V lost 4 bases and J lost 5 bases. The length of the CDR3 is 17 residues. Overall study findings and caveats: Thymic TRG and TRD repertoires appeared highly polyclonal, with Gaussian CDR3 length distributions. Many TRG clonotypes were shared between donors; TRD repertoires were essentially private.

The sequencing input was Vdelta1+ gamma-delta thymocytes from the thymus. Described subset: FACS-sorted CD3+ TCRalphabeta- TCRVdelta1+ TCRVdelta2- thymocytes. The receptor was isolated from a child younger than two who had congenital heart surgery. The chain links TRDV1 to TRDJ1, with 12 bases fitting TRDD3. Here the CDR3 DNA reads TGTGCTCTTGGGGCACAACTGGGGGATACCCAGACTGATAAACTCATCTTT. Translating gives CALGAQLGDTQTDKLIF.